Presented here are 3 T cell receptor beta chains from one specimen sequenced in a study of T cells in women clearing cervical HPV infection. Generated by immunoSEQ multiplex PCR, the TCRdb table keeps only in-frame clones and is missing some. In all, the sample yields about 22,000 clones. The sample consisted of blood buffy coat. The receptors stem from a woman aged 18 to 75 with a cervical HPV16 infection that either progressed to CIN3+ or cleared (not recorded which).

Turning to this clone: The read gets to within 3 residues of the CDR3 end, and the germline J gene fills in the rest. The same CDR3 arises from other DNA sequences in this sample as well. The V gene is TRBV20-1, the J gene TRBJ1-3; 10 bases fit TRBD1. Trimming removed 0 bases from V and 9 bases from J; junction bases left unmatched: 11. CDR1 is DFQATT and CDR2 is SNEGSKA in the germline V gene (reference sequence). This CDR3 has 16 amino acids. Partial CDR3 DNA: TGCAGTGCTAGAGATCTTGACAGGGGGCAGGAAACCACC. This gives the protein CSARDLDRGQETT. The whole CDR3 protein reads CSARDLDRGQETTIYF.

Notes on this clone: Read sequence stops 3 residues before the CDR3 end, and the germline J gene provides the missing end. The chain recombines TRBV20-1 with TRBJ2-7; 8 nucleotides line up with TRBD2. Per the germline V gene, CDR1 is DFQATT and CDR2 is SNEGSKA (reference sequence). CDR3 length: 15 amino acids. Losses at the gene ends were 6 bases for V and 2 bases for J; bases not matched to a gene: 12. CDR3 DNA (partial): TGCAGTGCAACCACCGGGGGGGAAGTGGCCTACGAG. Translation: CSATTGGEVAYE. The complete CDR3 reads CSATTGGEVAYEQYF.

For this clone: The sequenced fragment ends 3 residues before the CDR3 boundary, so the rest is inferred from the germline J gene. The chain uses TRBV10-2 and TRBJ1-2; 7 nucleotides match TRBD1. This CDR3 region has 15 residues. Trimming at V came to 0 bases and at J to 7 bases, leaving 8 bases not matched to a gene. CDR1 WSHSY and CDR2 SAAADI come from the germline V gene. CDR3 bases read: TGCGCCAGCAGTGAGTCCTCTACAGGGGATGGTGGC. Translating it yields CASSESSTGDGG. The complete CDR3 sequence is CASSESSTGDGGYTF.